The TCR beta chain described here comes from a study of identical twins. Notes on the study in general: A lower insertion count was a feature of abundant cord blood beta clonotypes, with no such feature in memory repertoires.

Remarks on this clonotype: Its antigen is not known.

Healthy Caucasian donors formed the entire cohort. MiXCR, run by TCRdb on the 5' RACE reads, gives a single entry per CDR3 protein. The profile shows hundreds of thousands of distinct CDR3 sequences, 20% to 25% of them singletons. This CDR3 spans 11 amino acids. Germline CDR1 and CDR2: MGHDK and SYGVNS. V shed 9 bases and J shed 3 bases, with 9 bases lying between them. The same data also went into a second study, on T cells expressing NK-cell markers. This second report adds: NKG2C+ dominant clonotypes from over 5 donors made up about 1.0-7.5% of CD8+ T cells.

The specimen sequenced was CD4+ T cells sorted from blood. The rearrangement uses TRBV25-1 and TRBJ2-7; no reliable D call. This receptor was identified in a woman aged 18-30 years in good health. CDR3 bases: TGTGCCAGTGCAAACGTCTACGAGCAGTACTTC. Residues: CASANVYEQYF.